This T cell receptor beta chain was observed in a study of Graves' ophthalmopathy and Graves' hyperthyroidism. Across the whole study: Hyperthyroidism showing no ophthalmopathy within 18 months of follow-up was stable.

This clonotype has at least ten counts. What it recognizes is unknown. The study excluded patients with other autoimmune diseases, uncontrolled infections, pregnancy or lactation. CDR3 regions of TCR beta were amplified from RNA transcripts. First-round RT-PCR with HTBI primers preceded a second-round multiplex PCR. TCRdb analysed the multiplex PCR reads with MiXCR anew, one entry per CDR3 protein. In the table there are over a million distinct CDR3 sequences, roughly two fifths of which are singletons. General observations from the study: A 13-signature model separated ophthalmopathy from stable hyperthyroidism, reaching about 88% sensitivity and roughly 81% specificity cross-validated.

V was clipped by 5 bases and J by 4 bases, with 14 bases between them. The CDR3 is made up of 14 amino acids. The specimen sequenced was peripheral blood or thyroid tissue (not recorded which). This clonotype was obtained from an adult man with Graves' hyperthyroidism. This sequence joins TRBV12-3 or TRBV12-4 and TRBJ1-2; D possibly corresponds to TRBD1 (6 bases). The CDR3 is CASSQMTGAYGYTF. CDR3 in DNA: TGTGCCAGCAGTCAGATGACAGGCGCCTATGGCTACACCTTC.